The 21 T cell receptor beta chains below come from one sample, sequenced in a study of blood T cell repertoires in COVID-19. Generated by immunoSEQ multiplex PCR, the TCRdb table keeps only in-frame clones and is missing some. Here the sample spans about 95,000 clones, roughly 80% being singletons. Sequenced input: peripheral blood. The source is a man at least 80 years old with active or convalescent COVID-19.

This rearrangement joins TRBV10-3 to TRBJ2-5; 10 bases map to TRBD1. V lost 2 bases, J lost 4 bases, and 4 bases stayed unmatched. Germline CDR1 ENHRY, CDR2 SYGVKD. The CDR3 spans 15 residues. The CDR3 DNA reads TGTGCCATCAGTGAGCCGGGACAGGGGAGAGAGACCCAGTACTTC. This encodes CAISEPGQGRETQYF.

Ten or more counts support this clone. The rearrangement joins TRBV6-2 or TRBV6-3 to TRBJ2-7; a weak D match, TRBD1 (6 bases). The V and J ends lost 5 bases and 0 bases respectively, with 11 bases between them. The germline gives CDR1 MNHEY, CDR2 SVGEGT. This CDR3 has 14 residues. CDR3 bases: TGTGCCAGCAGTACCCAGGGGCCCTCCTACGAGCAGTACTTC. Its protein is CASSTQGPSYEQYF.

The rearrangement joins TRBV28 to TRBJ1-6; D is possibly TRBD1 (6 bases). The CDR3 covers 14 residues. Trimming pared 6 bases from V and 5 bases from J, leaving 11 bases between. Germline V lookup: CDR1 MDHEN, CDR2 SYDVKM. The CDR3 DNA reads as TGTGCCAGCAGGAATCAGGGGCATAATTCACCCCTCCACTTT. Its translation: CASRNQGHNSPLHF. Looking up the rest from reference TRBV28 and TRBJ1-6 gives the full variable domain: DVKVTQSSRYLVKRTGEKVFLECVQDMDHENMFWYRQDPGLGLRLIYFSYDVKMKEKGDIPEGYSVSREKKERFSLILESASTNQTSMYLCASRNQGHNSPLHFGNGTRLTVT.

This clone was picked up a small number of times. V gene TRBV25-1 combines with J gene TRBJ1-4; the D is unclear. The CDR3 runs 14 residues. Germline assignment: CDR1 MGHDK and CDR2 SYGVNS. The V gene lost 5 bases and the J gene lost 5 bases, with 12 bases spanning the gap. The CDR3 nucleotides read TGTGCCAGCAGTCCAGGACGGAGGAATGAAAAACTGTTTTTT. Translation gives CASSPGRRNEKLFF. The full variable domain, completed using reference TRBV25-1 and TRBJ1-4, is EADIYQTPRYLVIGTGKKITLECSQTMGHDKMYWYQQDPGMELHLIHYSYGVNSTEKGDLSSESTVSRIRTEHFPLTLESARPSHTSQYLCASSPGRRNEKLFFGSGTQLSVL.

The count of this clone is one. The CDR3 loop is CASSFRRGGARETQYF. DNA for the CDR3: TGTGCCAGCAGTTTCCGGAGGGGGGGGGCGAGGGAGACCCAGTACTTC. V usage is TRBV28 and J usage is TRBJ2-5; possible D gene TRBD2, 7 bases. The V and J ends lost 3 bases and 5 bases respectively, with 19 bases between them. Germline V gene lookup returns CDR1 MDHEN and CDR2 SYDVKM. The CDR3 runs 16 residues. The entire variable domain, with the rest obtained from reference TRBV28 and TRBJ2-5, is as follows: DVKVTQSSRYLVKRTGEKVFLECVQDMDHENMFWYRQDPGLGLRLIYFSYDVKMKEKGDIPEGYSVSREKKERFSLILESASTNQTSMYLCASSFRRGGARETQYFGPGTRLLVL.

There are a few counts of this clone. The chain joins TRBV2 to TRBJ1-2; 8 bases fit TRBD1. The length of the CDR3 is 14 residues. The J segment lost 8 bases and the V segment lost 6 bases, leaving 11 bases of the junction unmatched. Germline lookup yields CDR1 SNHLY and CDR2 FYNNEI. Here the CDR3 DNA reads TGTGCCAGCAGGCCACAGGGGGAGGCTGGAGGCTACACCTTC. Residues: CASRPQGEAGGYTF.

The rearrangement uses TRBV5-4 and TRBJ2-1; weak D call: TRBD1 (5 bases). Germline assignment: CDR1 SGHNT and CDR2 YYREEE (reference sequence). The CDR3 length is 13 residues. The V and J ends lost 4 bases and 6 bases respectively, with 11 bases between them. CDR3 residues: CASSPRASNEQFF. CDR3 bases: TGTGCCAGCAGCCCCAGGGCTTCCAATGAGCAGTTCTTC.

V is TRBV18 and J is TRBJ1-3; D gene uncertain. The CDR3 extends over 14 amino acids. CDR1 KGHSH and CDR2 LQKENI come from the germline V gene. Trimming removed 6 bases from V and 0 bases from J, with 9 bases in between. The CDR3 loop reads CASSLVPSGNTIYF. Here the CDR3 DNA reads TGTGCCAGCTCTCTTGTCCCCTCTGGAAACACCATATATTTT.

This clone occurred once. This rearrangement joins TRBV6-5 to TRBJ2-2, with a tentative D call TRBD1 (6 bases). Germline CDR1 reads MNHEY; CDR2 reads SVGAGI. The CDR3 spans 15 residues. V lost 0 bases and J 1 base, leaving 6 bases between the germline ends. In nucleotides, the CDR3 is TGTGCCAGCAGTTACTCGACAGGGAACACCGGGGAGCTGTTTTTT. It encodes CASSYSTGNTGELFF.

This chain links TRBV5-1 with TRBJ1-1; D remains ambiguous. Deletions cut 0 bases from V and 4 bases from J, with 13 bases between. This CDR3 spans 15 amino acids. Germline V CDR1 and CDR2: SGHRS, YFSETQ. CDR3 region: CASSLGGQVGTEAFF. DNA for the CDR3: TGCGCCAGCAGCTTGGGTGGCCAGGTGGGCACTGAAGCTTTCTTT.

The chain has TRBV27 and TRBJ2-2; 8 nucleotides align to TRBD2. The CDR3 totals 16 residues. Trimming at V came to 6 bases and at J to 6 bases, leaving 12 bases not matched to a gene. Germline lookup yields CDR1 MNHEY and CDR2 SMNVEV (reference sequence). Written as DNA, the CDR3 is TGTGCCAGCAGCCGCGGGGCGGGGGGCCTGGCCGGGGAGCTGTTTTTT. It is translated as CASSRGAGGLAGELFF.

The chain links TRBV30 to TRBJ1-4; D not certain. The CDR3 loop spans 15 amino acids. Germline V gene data show CDR1 as GTSNPN and CDR2 as SVGIG (reference sequence). Between the trimmed V and J ends, which lost 0 bases and 7 bases, there was a span of 15 bases. CDR3 protein: CAWSVPGFNSEKLFF. CDR3 bases: TGTGCCTGGAGTGTACCCGGGTTTAATAGTGAAAAACTGTTTTTT.

The rearrangement links TRBV18 to TRBJ2-7; D is unclear. V was trimmed by 2 bases and J by 3 bases, leaving 11 bases between them. Germline CDR1 and CDR2: KGHSH and LQKENI. The CDR3 totals 14 residues. The CDR3 DNA sequence: TGTGCCAGCTCACCAAGTGGTGAGGTCTACGAGCAGTACTTC. Translation gives CASSPSGEVYEQYF.

The rearrangement uses TRBV5-1 and TRBJ2-5; D might be TRBD1 (5 bases). The CDR3 has 13 residues. Germline CDR1 is SGHRS and CDR2 is YFSETQ. V lost 0 bases, J lost 5 bases, and 8 bases lay in between. The CDR3 DNA reads TGCGCCAGCAGCTTGGGGGGCTACGAGACCCAGTACTTC. It encodes CASSLGGYETQYF.

V gene TRBV10-3 combines with J gene TRBJ2-2; possible D gene TRBD1, 6 bases. Germline loops: CDR1 ENHRY, CDR2 SYGVKD. V lost 2 bases and J lost 4, with 11 bases in between. The CDR3 covers 15 residues. The CDR3 DNA reads as TGTGCCATCAGTGAGAGGGGGATGCCCACCGGGGAGCTGTTTTTT. It yields the protein CAISERGMPTGELFF.

The chain carries TRBV5-1 and TRBJ2-7; 7 nucleotides line up with TRBD1. Germline V gives CDR1 SGHRS, CDR2 YFSETQ. This CDR3 comprises 14 residues. V trimming: 2 bases; J trimming: 6 bases; junction bases outside the gene matches: 8. The CDR3 is CASSFPFGTAEQYF. CDR3 DNA: TGCGCCAGCAGCTTCCCCTTCGGGACAGCCGAGCAGTACTTC. Full variable domain (rest looked up from reference TRBV5-1 and TRBJ2-7): KAGVTQTPRYLIKTRGQQVTLSCSPISGHRSVSWYQQTPGQGLQFLFEYFSETQRNKGNFPGRFSGRQFSNSRSEMNVSTLELGDSALYLCASSFPFGTAEQYFGPGTRLTVT.

This clone occurred once. The rearrangement uses TRBV19 and TRBJ2-1; D is unclear. The CDR3 consists of 13 residues. Germline CDR1 and CDR2: LNHDA and SQIVND (reference sequence). The V end was cut by 4 bases, the J end by 10 bases, with 14 bases between. The CDR3 DNA reads TGTGCCAGTAGTAATAGAGGCCTTAGGGAGCAGTTCTTC. Residues: CASSNRGLREQFF. The full variable domain, its missing parts supplied by reference TRBV19 and TRBJ2-1, is DGGITQSPKYLFRKEGQNVTLSCEQNLNHDAMYWYRQDPGQGLRLIYYSQIVNDFQKGDIAEGYSVSREKKESFPLTVTSAQKNPTAFYLCASSNRGLREQFFGPGTRLTVL.

This chain joins TRBV10-3 and TRBJ1-2, with 7 bases that match TRBD1. This CDR3 comprises 15 residues. Germline loops: CDR1 ENHRY, CDR2 SYGVKD. Trimming took 3 bases from V and 8 from J; bases not matched to a gene: 12. CDR3 DNA: TGTGCCATCAGTGATGGCATAGGGGGCGAGGAGGGCTACACCTTC. Translating it yields CAISDGIGGEEGYTF.

The chain employs TRBV27 and TRBJ2-1, with D maybe TRBD1 (5 bases). There are 15 residues in the CDR3. The V end lost 5 bases, the J end lost 2 bases, and 13 bases lay between the germline ends. In germline, CDR1 is MNHEY, CDR2 SMNVEV (reference sequence). The CDR3 protein is CASSPQGSAYNEQFF. CDR3 nucleotides: TGTGCCAGCAGTCCTCAGGGCAGCGCCTACAATGAGCAGTTCTTC.

The chain joins TRBV10-3 to TRBJ1-1; maybe TRBD1 (5 bases). Trimming took off 0 bases at V and 2 bases at J, with 10 bases between the two ends. Germline V CDR1 and CDR2: ENHRY, SYGVKD. The CDR3 contains 15 residues. CDR3 protein: CAISESYQGNTEAFF. CDR3 sequence (DNA): TGTGCCATCAGTGAGTCGTACCAGGGTAACACTGAAGCTTTCTTT.

The chain joins TRBV7-9 to TRBJ1-2, with D possibly TRBD1 on 6 matching bases. The germline gives CDR1 SEHNR, CDR2 FQNEAQ (reference sequence). The CDR3 has 15 amino acids. The germline V and J ends were trimmed by 1 base and 8 bases, with 17 bases remaining between them. The CDR3 nucleotides read TGTGCCAGCAGCTTAGTAGGTCCGGACAGTACCGGCTACACCTTC. This gives the protein CASSLVGPDSTGYTF.